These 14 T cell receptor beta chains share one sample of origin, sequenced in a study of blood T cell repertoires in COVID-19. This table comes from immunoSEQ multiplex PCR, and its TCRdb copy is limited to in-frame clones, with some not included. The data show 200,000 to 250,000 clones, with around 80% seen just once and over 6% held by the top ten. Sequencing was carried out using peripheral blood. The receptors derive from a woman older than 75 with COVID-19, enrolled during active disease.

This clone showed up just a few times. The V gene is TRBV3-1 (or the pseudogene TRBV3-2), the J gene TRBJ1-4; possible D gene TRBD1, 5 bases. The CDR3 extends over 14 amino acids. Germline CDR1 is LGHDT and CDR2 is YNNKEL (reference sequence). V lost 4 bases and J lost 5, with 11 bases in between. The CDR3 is CASSPRGGNEKLFF. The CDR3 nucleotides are TGTGCCAGCAGCCCCCGGGGGGGGAATGAAAAACTGTTTTTT.

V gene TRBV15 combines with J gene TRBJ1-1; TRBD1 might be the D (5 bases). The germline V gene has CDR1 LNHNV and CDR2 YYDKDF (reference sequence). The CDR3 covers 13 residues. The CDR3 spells CAARGEGIAEAFF. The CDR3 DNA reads TGTGCGGCCCGGGGGGAGGGAATCGCTGAAGCTTTCTTT.

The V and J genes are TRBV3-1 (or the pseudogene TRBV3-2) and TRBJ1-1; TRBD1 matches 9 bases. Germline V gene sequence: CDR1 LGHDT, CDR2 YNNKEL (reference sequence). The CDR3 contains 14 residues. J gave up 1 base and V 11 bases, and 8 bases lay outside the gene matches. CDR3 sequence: CAATQGARNTEAFF. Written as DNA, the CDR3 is TGTGCCGCTACACAGGGGGCAAGGAACACTGAAGCTTTCTTT.

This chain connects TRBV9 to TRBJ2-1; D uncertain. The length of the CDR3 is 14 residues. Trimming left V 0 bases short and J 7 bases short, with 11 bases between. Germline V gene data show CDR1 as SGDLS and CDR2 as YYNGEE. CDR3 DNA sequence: TGTGCCAGCAGCGTAGCTTCGGGTCTTAATGAGCAGTTCTTC. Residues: CASSVASGLNEQFF.

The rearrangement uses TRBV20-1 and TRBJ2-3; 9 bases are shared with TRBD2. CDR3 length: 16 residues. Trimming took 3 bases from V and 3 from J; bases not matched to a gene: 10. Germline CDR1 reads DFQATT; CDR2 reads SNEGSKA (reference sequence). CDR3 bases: TGCAGTGCTAGTCACCAAATGGCGGGAGGGACAGATACGCAGTATTTT. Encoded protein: CSASHQMAGGTDTQYF.

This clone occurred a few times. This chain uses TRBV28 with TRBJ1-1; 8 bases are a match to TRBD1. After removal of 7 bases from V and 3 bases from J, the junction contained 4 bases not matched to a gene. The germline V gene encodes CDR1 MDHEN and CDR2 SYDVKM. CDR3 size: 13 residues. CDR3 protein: CASTRGRHTEAFF. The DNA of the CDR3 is TGTGCCAGCACCAGGGGGCGGCACACTGAAGCTTTCTTT.

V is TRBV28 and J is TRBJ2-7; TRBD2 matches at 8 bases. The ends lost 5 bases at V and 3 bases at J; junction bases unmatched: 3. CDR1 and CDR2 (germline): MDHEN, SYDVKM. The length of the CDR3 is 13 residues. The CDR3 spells CASSTGTSYEQYF. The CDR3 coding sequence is TGTGCCAGCAGTACTGGGACTAGCTACGAGCAGTACTTC. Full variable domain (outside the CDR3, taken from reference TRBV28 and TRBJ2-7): DVKVTQSSRYLVKRTGEKVFLECVQDMDHENMFWYRQDPGLGLRLIYFSYDVKMKEKGDIPEGYSVSREKKERFSLILESASTNQTSMYLCASSTGTSYEQYFGPGTRLTVT.

CDR3 sequence: CASSPVGDRVSGYTF. The CDR3 coding sequence is TGTGCCAGCAGCCCCGTAGGGGACAGGGTTAGTGGCTACACCTTC. The rearrangement joins TRBV6-6 to TRBJ1-2, with TRBD1 matching over 9 bases. The trim removed 6 bases at V and 7 bases at J, leaving 12 bases unmatched. The germline V gene encodes CDR1 MNHNY and CDR2 SVGAGI (reference sequence). The CDR3 is 15 residues long.

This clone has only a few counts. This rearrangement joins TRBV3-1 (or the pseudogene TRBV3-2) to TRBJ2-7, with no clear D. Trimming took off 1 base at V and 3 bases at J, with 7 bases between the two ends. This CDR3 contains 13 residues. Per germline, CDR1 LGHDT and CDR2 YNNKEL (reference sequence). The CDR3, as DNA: TGTGCCAGCAGCCAAGGTGGGCGCTACGAGCAGTACTTC. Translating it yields CASSQGGRYEQYF.

The CDR3 nucleotides are TGTGCCAGCAGCGCCGACAGGGCGTCTGGAAACACCATATATTTT. It is translated as CASSADRASGNTIYF. The rearrangement links TRBV7-9 to TRBJ1-3; TRBD1 matches 7 bases. Germline CDR1 reads SEHNR; CDR2 reads FQNEAQ (reference sequence). With 5 bases clipped from V and 1 base from J, the junction kept 5 bases outside the gene matches. The CDR3 extends over 15 amino acids.

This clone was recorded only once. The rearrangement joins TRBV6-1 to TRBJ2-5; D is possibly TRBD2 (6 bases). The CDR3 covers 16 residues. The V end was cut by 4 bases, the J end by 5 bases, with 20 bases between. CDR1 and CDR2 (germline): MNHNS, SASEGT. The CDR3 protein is CASSVQTGRGMETQYF. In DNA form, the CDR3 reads TGTGCCAGCAGTGTCCAGACGGGACGGGGGATGGAGACCCAGTACTTC.

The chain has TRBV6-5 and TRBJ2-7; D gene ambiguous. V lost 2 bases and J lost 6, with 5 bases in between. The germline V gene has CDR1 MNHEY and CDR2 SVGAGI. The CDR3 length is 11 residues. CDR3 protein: CASSYDSEQYF. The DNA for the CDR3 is TGTGCCAGCAGTTACGACTCCGAGCAGTACTTC.

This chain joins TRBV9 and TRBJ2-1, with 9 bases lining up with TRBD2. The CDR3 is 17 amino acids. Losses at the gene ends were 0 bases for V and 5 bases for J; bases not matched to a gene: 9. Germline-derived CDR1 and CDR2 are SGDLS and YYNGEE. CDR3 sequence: CASSVASGTSNDNEQFF. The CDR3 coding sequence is TGTGCCAGCAGCGTAGCGTCCGGGACTAGCAACGACAATGAGCAGTTCTTC.

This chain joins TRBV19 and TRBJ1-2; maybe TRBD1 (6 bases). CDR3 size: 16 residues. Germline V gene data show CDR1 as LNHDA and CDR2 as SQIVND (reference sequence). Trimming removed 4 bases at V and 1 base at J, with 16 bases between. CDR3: CASSKGPGQLNYGYTF. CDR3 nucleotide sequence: TGTGCCAGTAGTAAAGGCCCCGGACAGCTTAACTATGGCTACACCTTC.